This T cell receptor beta chain was recorded in a study of CD8 T cells in ankylosing spondylitis. General study points: The authors reported significant enrichment of disease-linked clones in matched ankylosing spondylitis synovial fluid. With a CD8+ phenotype, disease-linked clones were relatively rare in peripheral blood. Earlier studies detected some motif variants in reactive arthritis synovial fluid and blood. Blood of patients with ankylosing spondylitis appeared to be characterized by a TCR beta motif of about eight highly homologous variants.

TCRdb itself ran the 5' RACE reads through MiXCR, one entry per CDR3 protein. The sample gives over 700,000 distinct CDR3 sequences, 15% to 20% of which show up once; 19% is in the top ten. The length of the CDR3 is 14 residues. The germline V gene encodes CDR1 DFQATT and CDR2 SNEGSKA (reference sequence). Trimming took 0 bases from V and 5 from J, leaving 13 bases between them. This clonotype appeared a single time. Antigen specificity is unknown. The source material was blood, either unsorted or a sorted T cell fraction (not recorded which). The chain joins TRBV20-1 to TRBJ2-5; D unclear. The clonotype originates from a male donor with ankylosing spondylitis. CDR3 DNA: TGCAGTGCTAGAGACAGACTGGCGGTGGAGACCCAGTACTTC. Translating it yields CSARDRLAVETQYF.